Reported below is one T cell receptor (beta chain). The data originate from a study of control samples from healthy donors and cancer patients. Sequencing was performed with immunoSEQ multiplex PCR; in TCRdb, only in-frame clones are kept and a portion is missing. The repertoire holds about 80,000 clones, with roughly nine tenths as singletons. The CDR3 has 12 amino acids. The germline V gene has CDR1 ENHRY and CDR2 SYGVKD. V shed 5 bases and J shed 8 bases, with 10 bases lying between them. The material sequenced was blood. The receptor comes from a man aged 45-60 years in good health. The chain couples TRBV10-3 to TRBJ2-4; D possibly uses TRBD1 or TRBD2 (5 bases each). CDR3 sequence: CAISTGGDIQYF. Written as DNA, the CDR3 is TGTGCCATCAGTACAGGAGGAGACATTCAGTACTTC.